This TCR beta chain derives from a study of cytomegalovirus exposure and HLA in healthy donors (dated by TCRdb to the late 2010s). A note on the overall study: An earlier analysis of 587 of the donors reported 276 Gb of sequence data and 117 million unique TCR beta sequences obtained from approximately 180 million T cells. Among the roughly 370 genotyped donors, 75% to 90% belonged to the genetic ancestry cluster associated with self-reported Caucasian donors. Roughly 5 DR-DQ haplotypes were handled as single units for association and clustering because linkage in the cohort was strong. HLA typing covered class I and class II loci at four-digit resolution. A later genetic analysis used genome-wide SNP genotypes for about three fifths of the roughly 700 donors, treating that subset as a discovery cohort. Donor age, sex, ethnicity and CMV serostatus were collected together with the repertoire data. Every repertoire in the discovery cohort had been generated on one and the same sequencing platform. The study used immunosequencing to profile the T cell repertoires of 666 subjects and linked those repertoires to cytomegalovirus serostatus. A later analysis re-analyzed previously published TCR beta repertoires from 666 donors and added high-resolution HLA genotyping to study TCR occurrence patterns. The number of donors typed differed by locus, with about 629-630 for A, B, C, DRB1 and DQB1, roughly 520 for DQA1, about 610 for DPA1, and some 450 for DPB1. On average, around 230,000 unique TCR beta nucleotide sequences were sequenced per donor among a few hundred genotyped donors of the cohort, with roughly a sixth of those sequences being non-productive. The study aimed to test whether cataloging public T cell receptors could reveal signatures of past pathogen exposure. In the later analysis, no new phenotypic data were used to find candidate immune exposures; instead, reliance was placed on TCR beta sequences and their occurrence across donors. An early release that covered 640 HLA-typed donors contained approximately 300 gigabases of sequencing data and some 87 million unique TCR sequences. To decide whether each TCR beta V gene segment behaved as functional or pseudogenic, an earlier analysis of fewer than 750 of the donors relied on high-throughput TCR beta sequencing. The study combined high-throughput TCR immunosequencing, statistical association of individual TCRs with disease status, and machine learning to predict cytomegalovirus infection status. In addition to the first cohort of roughly 670 subjects, a separate validation cohort of over 90 different subjects was used.

A single count supports this clone. Its antigen is not yet known. The record has no base qualities; no much larger clone is one base away. The cohort consisted of 666 healthy bone marrow donors. At the time of sampling, every cohort member was nominally healthy, though immune exposures that went unrecorded were likely present. The donor was CMV seronegative and belonged to the group of under 400 seronegative cohort members. Each donor provided a peripheral blood sample, and peripheral blood mononuclear cells were used for TCR beta sequencing. The Qiagen DNeasy Blood Extraction Kit was used to extract genomic DNA from the blood cell samples. The research as a whole found: In the study, approximately 160 TCR beta chains were listed as associated with cytomegalovirus. A group of highly shared sequence variants was considered likely to be a technical artifact of the sequencing pipeline. Presence/absence analyses assumed roughly uniform sequencing depth across donors, an assumption that may not hold. Broadly in line with IMGT annotations, most TCR beta V segments showed up in productive rearrangements about 87% or about 30% of the time in an earlier analysis of 587 of the donors. It was suggested by the authors that the approach could potentially be generalized to other disease states and immunological phenotypes. A further reported finding was that TCR beta sequences accurately predicted the HLA-A and HLA-B alleles for most subjects in the first cohort. A later analysis reported that several top co-occurrence clusters appeared linked to parvovirus B19, influenza, CMV and Epstein-Barr virus. Because counts were too low, seventeen rarely observed V segments, including chromosome 9 orphons, were excluded from the earlier analysis of some 540 of the donors. The classifier was reported to diagnose cytomegalovirus status with high specificity and sensitivity in both the original cohort and the validation cohort. The only immune exposure information available for the cohort was CMV serostatus. A later genetic analysis reported fewer N-insertions in productive TCRs among donors in an Asian-associated ancestry cluster than the roughly 620-donor mean. A later analysis found that most CMV-associated TCR beta chains appeared HLA-restricted, with HLA associations seemingly driven largely by CMV exposure. A later analysis found that TCR association rates varied across HLA loci, with DRB1 alleles showing the most associated TCRs and HLA-C alleles the fewest. In a later analysis, HLA-associated TCR beta chains were found to be more clonally expanded and to have lower generation probabilities than equally common non-associated chains. This cohort had only TCR beta chains sequenced, and the lack of alpha or paired-chain data limited which features could be detected. Most TCR sequences were observed very rarely across donors, whereas some public TCRs were present in many individuals. When HLA alleles, especially DR and DQ, strongly co-occurred, TCR associations were difficult to assign to individual alleles. HLA typing was unavailable for some donors at each locus, so association tests used only the typed subset. Three of the identified cytomegalovirus-associated TCR beta chains were confirmed in vitro to be specific for cytomegalovirus antigens. Correlated functional status among segregating V segments might reflect linkage disequilibrium, but an unknown experimental factor could not be ruled out. At a false discovery rate of 0.05, a later analysis linked 16,951 TCR beta sequences to specific HLA alleles. In a later genetic analysis, a missense DCLRE1C variant was associated with V-gene and J-gene trimming of TCR beta chains, and the association was replicated in an independent cohort.

Libraries were constructed by the immunoSEQ multiplex PCR assay. For the multiplex PCR, a mixture combining 60 forward primers for TCR Vbeta segments and 13 reverse primers for TCR Jbeta segments was used. Amplification of the CDR3 region of rearranged TCR beta genes was performed with a multiplex PCR assay on genomic DNA. Amplified TCR beta libraries were sequenced as 87-base-pair reads on the Illumina HiSeq System. The original methods were these. In a later analysis, roughly 80 million unique TCR beta chains were counted across the 650 to 750 repertoires, and roughly 11 million of these chains were shared by at least two donors. To remove PCR and sequencing errors, raw reads were error-corrected and collapsed into unique sequences using a nearest-neighbor algorithm that merged closely related sequences. CDR3 sequences were aligned to IMGT reference sequences to assign V, D and J gene segments. For a sequence to be retained, at least a six-nucleotide match to both a V gene segment and a J gene segment was required. Rearrangements were classified as productive when the CDR3 lacked stop codons and remained in frame with V and J, and all other rearrangements were classified as non-productive. Following IMGT convention, CDR3 was defined as the stretch from the second conserved V-encoded cysteine up to the conserved J-encoded phenylalanine. In an earlier analysis of approximately 500 of the donors, sequences lacking an unambiguous match to a single V gene segment were excluded. In an earlier analysis of several hundred of the donors, V segments were called functional above 56.7% productive rearrangements and were called segregating when the between-donor standard deviation exceeded 5%. A statistical classification framework was built to diagnose cytomegalovirus status from the catalog of TCR beta chain sequences. In a later analysis, TCR nucleotide sequences were compared against IMGT/GENE-DB human TR gene sequences so that V and J genes could be assigned. In a later analysis, CDR3 sequences and most-parsimonious VDJ recombination scenarios were assigned using the TCRdist pipeline. A later analysis defined each TCR beta chain by its CDR3 amino acid sequence plus V-gene family, and excluded reads lacking a unique V-gene family. To address suspected cross-contamination and a sequencing artifact, a later analysis removed approximately 600 highly shared, low-generation-probability nucleotide sequences. A later analysis calculated a clonal expansion index for each public chain from normalized within-repertoire ranks of inferred template counts. Generation probabilities in a later analysis came from a VDJ recombination model fitted to out-of-frame rearrangements, and those results were checked against IGoR. Hypergeometric tests were used in a later analysis to score TCR-TCR, TCR-HLA and TCR-CMV co-occurrence, with a repertoire-size bias correction applied to the TCR pairs. False discovery rates were estimated in a later analysis by permuting HLA or CMV assignments 20 times. A later analysis grouped co-occurring TCRs with DBSCAN, adding TCRdist sequence similarity when clustering within HLA-allele-positive subsets. Repertoires with fewer than 30,000 or more than 120,000 public chains, plus five repertoires with anomalous nucleotide sharing, were excluded from co-occurrence clustering. TCRdb's version of the immuneACCESS table is confined to in-frame rearrangements and falls short of the full clone set. An unresolved V gene accounts for under half of the shortfall where checked; the remainder is of unknown origin. D and trimming were read from the DNA, whereas the V and J calls and clone size are those reported in that table. The sample yields under 140,000 clones; roughly 86% were counted once. 1.5% to 2% of the sample is held by the ten biggest clonotypes.

The sequencing sample was made of PBMCs. The TCR sequence derives from a man aged 35 to 55 in good health and CMV-seronegative.

Here the CDR3 is given as CASTGTLMATDTQYF. The nucleotide sequence reads as follows: TGTGCCAGCACGGGGACATTGATGGCCACAGATACGCAGTATTTT. Recombination linked TRBV6-1 to TRBJ2-3; the D segment could be TRBD1, given 6 matching bases. The germline ends are 16 bases apart after V is trimmed by 7 bases and J by 2 bases. According to the germline V gene, CDR1 reads MNHNS and CDR2 reads SASEGT. There are 15 amino acids in the CDR3, from cysteine to phenylalanine inclusive. Just CDR3 DNA is preserved here, 45 bases in frame from base 1.